This is a list of T cell receptor beta chains from one sample in a study of identical twins. TCRdb re-analysed the 5' RACE reads in MiXCR, keeping a single row per CDR3 protein. Of about 220,000 distinct CDR3 sequences detected, around 8% appear once; the ten largest clones hold less than 2%. Another study also made use of these data, one on yellow fever vaccine responses in identical twins.

Sequenced sample: memory (CD45RO+) T cells sorted from blood. The source is a woman younger than 35 in good health. The CDR3 runs from the conserved cysteine through the conserved F or W. Each record gives: clone size, V gene, J gene, D gene, CDR3 DNA, CDR3 protein. The D gene is left open where the match is weak. The listing skips clone size in some rows; elsewhere it reads once, few, many or a size class.

many	TRBV12-3/TRBV12-4	TRBJ2-5	NA	TGTGCCAGCAGTTTTGCTGGGTCCTTCCAAGAGACCCAGTACTTC	CASSFAGSFQETQYF
NA	TRBV9	TRBJ2-7	NA	TGTGCCAGCAGCGTAGAGGACAGATCCTACGAGCAGTACTTC	CASSVEDRSYEQYF
many	TRBV11-2	TRBJ2-1	TRBD2	TGTGCCAGCAGCTCCCGACTCAAGACTAGCGGTAAGAACAATGAGCAGTTCTTC	CASSSRLKTSGKNNEQFF
NA	TRBV30	TRBJ2-5	NA	TGTGCCTGGAGTGTAGCGTCCGCGAGGACCCAGTACTTC	CAWSVASARTQYF
many	TRBV10-3	TRBJ2-3	NA	TGTGCCATCAGCGCGGGGCCGGGAGTCTCAGATACGCAGTATTTT	CAISAGPGVSDTQYF
few	TRBV9	TRBJ2-5	NA	TGTGCCAGCAGCGGTTCGTCTGGCGGCCTGAGGGCAGAGACCCAGTACTTC	CASSGSSGGLRAETQYF
NA	TRBV11-1	TRBJ2-2	TRBD2	TGTGCCAGCAGCTTTAGCGGGAGGAGGGACACCGGGGAGCTGTTTTTT	CASSFSGRRDTGELFF
few	TRBV6-5	TRBJ2-5	NA	TGTGCCAGCAGTTGGGGTCTAGATTTTCAAGAGACCCAGTACTTC	CASSWGLDFQETQYF
few	TRBV25-1	TRBJ1-3	TRBD1	TGTGCCAGCAGAGGGGACAGGGGGGCCTCTGGAAACACCATATATTTT	CASRGDRGASGNTIYF
NA	TRBV4-2	TRBJ1-5	NA	TGTGCCAGCAGCGCAGGGGCGAATGGTCAGCCCCAGCATTTT	CASSAGANGQPQHF
NA	TRBV2	TRBJ2-5	NA	TGTGCCAGCAGTGAAAGTCGAAGGTCCGCGGGATGGCAAGAGACCCAGTACTTC	CASSESRRSAGWQETQYF
few	TRBV20-1	TRBJ2-5	TRBD1	TGCAGTGCTAGAAGCTTTCTTCCGGGACAGCAACAAGAGACCCAGTACTTC	CSARSFLPGQQQETQYF
few	TRBV20-1	TRBJ2-1	TRBD2	TGCAGTGCTAACCTCGCTAGCGGGGGTCTTCCCTACAATGAGCAGTTCTTC	CSANLASGGLPYNEQFF
many	TRBV20-1	TRBJ2-2	NA	TGCAGTGCTAGTGGCCACCCGAAGAGCGGGGAGCTGTTTTTT	CSASGHPKSGELFF
NA	TRBV5-1	TRBJ1-4	NA	TGCGCCAGCAGCTTGTTGGAGGGGGAAAAACTGTTTTTT	CASSLLEGEKLFF
few	TRBV7-9	TRBJ1-1	NA	TGTGCCAGCAGCTTAGTTTGGGCAAACACTGAAGCTTTCTTT	CASSLVWANTEAFF
NA	TRBV20-1	TRBJ1-2	NA	TGCAGTGCTGGACACTATGGCTACACCTTC	CSAGHYGYTF
few	TRBV29-1	TRBJ2-7	NA	TGCAGCGTCGATTTTGGTGCCTACGAGCAGTACTTC	CSVDFGAYEQYF
many	TRBV5-1	TRBJ2-3	TRBD1	TGCGCCAGCAGCCTACAGGGGTACAATACGCAGTATTTT	CASSLQGYNTQYF
few	TRBV4-3	TRBJ2-1	TRBD2	TGCGCCAGCAGCCAAACTAGCGGGAGAGGGAGTGAGCAGTTCTTC	CASSQTSGRGSEQFF
many	TRBV7-9	TRBJ1-2	NA	TGTGCCAGCAGCTCTCCGGGGCTACGTGACTATGGTGGCTACACCTTC	CASSSPGLRDYGGYTF
NA	TRBV15	TRBJ2-7	TRBD1	TGTGCCACCAGCAGAGATCCAAGGACAGGGGGCTACGCGCAGTACTTC	CATSRDPRTGGYAQYF
NA	TRBV6-1	TRBJ2-1	NA	TGTGCCAGCAGTGCCCTCCATGAGCAGTTCTTC	CASSALHEQFF
NA	TRBV3-1	TRBJ2-4	NA	TGTGCCAGCAGCCAAATGGACACAACCAAAAACATTCAGTACTTC	CASSQMDTTKNIQYF
many	TRBV7-2	TRBJ2-1	TRBD2	TGTGCCAGCAGCTTAGGTGGGACTAGCGGGAGAGATGAGCAGTTCTTC	CASSLGGTSGRDEQFF
many	TRBV5-8	TRBJ2-7	NA	TGTGCCAGCAGCCATATCAGCTACGAGCAGTACTTC	CASSHISYEQYF
NA	TRBV11-2	TRBJ2-3	NA	TGTGCCAGCAGCTGGAGCGGAGCCCGCACAGATACGCAGTATTTT	CASSWSGARTDTQYF
few	TRBV6-2/TRBV6-3	TRBJ2-3	NA	TGTGCCAGCAGTTACTCGGAAGGTGGCGCAGATACGCAGTATTTT	CASSYSEGGADTQYF
many	TRBV2	TRBJ2-3	TRBD1	TGTGCCAGCACTACAGGACAGGGGACAGATACGCAGTATTTT	CASTTGQGTDTQYF
few	TRBV7-9	TRBJ2-7	TRBD2	TGTGCCAGCAGCTTAGCCCCGGGACTAGACGCGGACGAGCAGTACTTC	CASSLAPGLDADEQYF
many	TRBV6-4	TRBJ2-3	TRBD2	TGTGCCAGCAGTGACTCGGCGGGGGGCGCAGATACGCAGTATTTT	CASSDSAGGADTQYF
NA	TRBV6-1	TRBJ2-1	NA	TGTGCCAGCAGGGGCGTAGGCAGGAACAATGAGCAGTTCTTC	CASRGVGRNNEQFF
many	TRBV12-3/TRBV12-4	TRBJ1-1	TRBD1	TGTGCCAGCAGTTGGGACAGGGGAACTGAAGCTTTCTTT	CASSWDRGTEAFF
many	TRBV29-1	TRBJ2-5	NA	TGCAGCGTTGAGCTCGCGCAGGGAGTTAGAGAGACCCAGTACTTC	CSVELAQGVRETQYF
many	TRBV7-2	TRBJ2-1	NA	TGTGCCAGCAGCTTACGGGGGCAGCAGTACAATGAGCAGTTCTTC	CASSLRGQQYNEQFF
many	TRBV20-1	TRBJ1-4	NA	TGCAGTGCTAGTACGGCCCAGGGGTGGAATGAAAAACTGTTTTTT	CSASTAQGWNEKLFF
NA	TRBV2	TRBJ2-7	TRBD1	TGTGCCAGCAGTGATGGACAGGGTGACGAGCAGTACTTC	CASSDGQGDEQYF
NA	TRBV7-9	TRBJ1-2	TRBD1	TGTGCCAGCAGCTTTGCGGGACAGGCCCCCTATGGCTACACCTTC	CASSFAGQAPYGYTF
few	TRBV20-1	TRBJ2-6	TRBD1	TGCAGTGCTAGAGTACAGGGGAGCTCTGGGGCCAACGTCCTGACTTTC	CSARVQGSSGANVLTF
NA	TRBV4-3	TRBJ2-5	TRBD2	TGCGCCAGCAGCCAAGAACTAGCGGTCCAAGAGACCCAGTACTTC	CASSQELAVQETQYF
few	TRBV5-5	TRBJ2-7	TRBD1	TGTGCCAGCGCCCGGGACAGGAGCTCCTACGAGCAGTACTTC	CASARDRSSYEQYF
many	TRBV29-1	TRBJ2-7	NA	TGCAGCGTTGATGGAGGGGGCTACGAGCAGTACTTC	CSVDGGGYEQYF
many	TRBV12-3/TRBV12-4	TRBJ1-2	TRBD1	TGTGCCAGCAGTGGACAGGGGTATGGCTACACCTTC	CASSGQGYGYTF
many	TRBV2	TRBJ2-3	TRBD2	TGTGCCAGCCGCCTATCGGGGGGGCCCCTAGATACGCAGTATTTT	CASRLSGGPLDTQYF
NA	TRBV28	TRBJ1-6	NA	TGTGCCAGCAACGTGGGGGGGCTCAATTCACCCCTCCACTTT	CASNVGGLNSPLHF
few	TRBV6-1	TRBJ2-1	NA	TGTGCCAGCAGACCCGGGGGCAGCTCCTACAATGAGCAGTTCTTC	CASRPGGSSYNEQFF
few	TRBV7-2	TRBJ2-7	TRBD1	TGTGCCAGCAGCCCTCGACAGGGTTACTCCTACGAGCAGTACTTC	CASSPRQGYSYEQYF
NA	TRBV28	TRBJ2-7	NA	TGTGCCAGCAGACGATTGGGCAACCCTCTCTACGAGCAGTACTTC	CASRRLGNPLYEQYF
few	TRBV4-1	TRBJ2-4	TRBD1	TGCGCCAGCAGCCGCCGGGACAGAGGGACCATAGCGGCCAAAAACATTCAGTACTTC	CASSRRDRGTIAAKNIQYF
few	TRBV5-4	TRBJ2-7	NA	TGTGCCAGCAGCTGGGTCCCAGGCTCCTACGAGCAGTACTTC	CASSWVPGSYEQYF
NA	TRBV10-3	TRBJ1-4	NA	TGTGCCATCAGTGAACGGGGTCGCGAGGATGAAAAACTGTTTTTT	CAISERGREDEKLFF